This TCR delta chain was sequenced for a study of Vδ1+ human thymocytes. General study points: Thymic TRG and TRD repertoires appeared highly polyclonal, with Gaussian CDR3 length distributions. Unlike peripheral blood Vdelta1+ controls, thymic delta-chain sequences included approximately 21% Vdelta2 and few Vdelta3. The authors advised highly purified populations and single-cell validation.

Germline V lookup: CDR1 TSWWSYY, CDR2 QGS. There are 16 residues in the CDR3. The ends lost 0 bases at V and 8 bases at J; junction bases unmatched: 10. This clone was observed a handful of times. What it recognizes is unknown. RNA was extracted from the cells and then reverse transcribed. The CDR3 regions were amplified by multiplex PCR from V-gene primers to a constant-region primer. TCRdb re-called the multiplex PCR reads via CATT. The sample has about 25,000 delta-chain clones; 7.4% are singletons. The sequenced material came from Vdelta1+ gamma-delta thymocytes from the thymus. Stated subset: FACS-sorted CD3+ TCRalphabeta- TCRVdelta1+ TCRVdelta2- thymocytes. The V call is TRDV1, the J call TRDJ1; 9 bases agree with TRDD3. This TCR came from a girl less than two years old who had congenital heart surgery. The CDR3 region is CALGELFGTGGKKLIF. In nucleotides, the CDR3 is TGTGCTCTTGGGGAACTCTTCGGGACTGGGGGAAAAAAACTCATCTTT.